This T cell receptor beta chain was documented in a study of identical twins. There are a few counts of this clonotype. The CDR3 totals 15 residues. CDR1 and CDR2 from the germline V gene are LNHNV and YYDKDF (reference sequence). With 5 bases clipped from V and 5 bases from J, the junction kept 9 bases outside the gene matches. TCRdb reanalysed the 5' RACE reads using MiXCR and keeps one entry per CDR3 protein. This table has about 570,000 distinct CDR3 sequences, roughly 9.5% appearing once. The same sample was also studied in work on yellow fever vaccine responses in identical twins. In that study: On the reported evidence, twins' vaccine T cell responses seemed partly convergent and partly personalized.

This chain connects TRBV15 to TRBJ2-5, with 9 positions matching TRBD1. Specimen: PBMCs. This receptor was identified in a young woman in good health. The CDR3 region is CATSGHDRGAETQYF. The CDR3 DNA sequence: TGTGCCACCAGCGGACACGACAGGGGGGCGGAGACCCAGTACTTC.